These 18 T cell receptor beta chains were all obtained from the same sample, sequenced in a study of cytotoxic CD8 clonotypes in ibrutinib-treated CLL. TCRdb's table, derived via immunoSEQ multiplex PCR, lists solely in-frame clones and lacks some. The data hold about 160,000 clones, with approximately 80% observed a single time. Sequenced here: PBMCs, sampled after 12 months of ibrutinib treatment. The receptors here all came from a human donor with chronic lymphocytic leukemia.

Concerning this clone itself: The junction departs from germline at one end; a sequencing error may be responsible. The gene calls are TRBV5-3 and TRBJ2-1, with 8 bases aligning to TRBD1. TRBV5-3 is noted as an ORF with a role that remains uncertain. The CDR3 extends over 15 amino acids. CDR3: CASSQEKAGGARQFF. CDR3 nucleotide sequence: TGCGCCAGCAGCCAAGAGAAGGCAGGGGGCGCTCGGCAGTTCTTC.

This clone has more than one count but fewer than ten. This sequence joins TRBV9 and TRBJ1-4, with unresolved D. This CDR3 spans 15 amino acids. Germline assignment: CDR1 SGDLS and CDR2 YYNGEE. Between the trimmed V and J ends, which lost 3 bases and 0 bases, there was a span of 9 bases. In DNA, the CDR3 is TGTGCCAGCAGCGACAGAGCCGCAACTAATGAAAAACTGTTTTTT. This gives the protein CASSDRAATNEKLFF.

J is TRBJ1-2 and V is TRBV20-1; no definite D call. Between the trimmed V and J ends, which lost 5 bases and 6 bases, there was a span of 10 bases. In germline, CDR1 is DFQATT, CDR2 SNEGSKA (reference sequence). This CDR3 is 11 amino acids long. The CDR3 DNA reads TGCAGTGCTGAAAACCAACATGGCTACACCTTC. Its translation: CSAENQHGYTF.

V gene TRBV6-1 combines with J gene TRBJ2-5, with 7 bases lining up with TRBD1. CDR1 and CDR2 (germline): MNHNS, SASEGT. This CDR3 has 16 amino acids. J was trimmed by 2 bases and V by 2 bases; bases with no gene match: 8. CDR3 nucleotides: TGTGCCAGCAGTGAACTTCGTCGCAGGGGGCAAGAGACCCAGTACTTC. Its protein product is CASSELRRRGQETQYF.

DNA of the CDR3: TGCGCCAGCAGCTCGACAGGGGACACTGAAGCTTTCTTT. Encoded protein: CASSSTGDTEAFF. The genes are TRBV5-1 and TRBJ1-1; 8 bases are a match to TRBD1. V was pared by 3 bases and J by 3 bases, with 1 base of the junction left unmatched. The length of the CDR3 is 13 residues. The germline CDR1 and CDR2 sequences are SGHRS and YFSETQ. Full variable domain (rest looked up from reference TRBV5-1 and TRBJ1-1): KAGVTQTPRYLIKTRGQQVTLSCSPISGHRSVSWYQQTPGQGLQFLFEYFSETQRNKGNFPGRFSGRQFSNSRSEMNVSTLELGDSALYLCASSSTGDTEAFFGQGTRLTVV.

This clone has a handful of counts. The chain employs TRBV5-4 and TRBJ1-2; D may be TRBD1 (6 bases). V gave up 4 bases and J gave up 2 bases, with 12 bases separating them. Germline V gene data show CDR1 as SGHNT and CDR2 as YYREEE (reference sequence). The CDR3 runs to 14 residues. The CDR3 sequence: CASSPPQGNYGYTF. The CDR3 DNA reads as TGTGCCAGCAGCCCCCCCCAGGGGAACTATGGCTACACCTTC.

The gene calls are TRBV4-3 and TRBJ1-2; TRBD1 matches at 7 bases. Germline V CDR1 and CDR2: LGHNA, YSLEER. V gave up 1 base and J gave up 4 bases; unmatched junction bases: 6. The CDR3 runs to 15 residues. The DNA for the CDR3 is TGCGCCAGCAGCCAAGTGAGGGACAGCTTCTATGGCTACACCTTC. Protein product: CASSQVRDSFYGYTF.

The chain couples TRBV7-6 to TRBJ2-3, with 10 positions matching TRBD2. Unmatched junction bases numbered 4, after V lost 5 bases and J lost 2 bases. Germline-derived CDR1 and CDR2 are SGHVS and FNYEAQ. The CDR3 has 15 amino acids. The CDR3 bases are TGTGCCAGCAGCCCGAGCGGGGGGGCCACAGATACGCAGTATTTT. It specifies CASSPSGGATDTQYF.

V usage is TRBV5-1 and J usage is TRBJ2-6, with unresolved D. Per the germline V gene, CDR1 is SGHRS and CDR2 is YFSETQ. The CDR3 is 16 residues long. Trimming stripped 1 base from V and 3 bases from J, with 11 bases between. CDR3 nucleotide sequence: TGCGCCAGCAGCTTGATGGATCCATATGGGGCCAACGTCCTGACTTTC. It yields the protein CASSLMDPYGANVLTF.

This rearrangement joins TRBV4-2 to TRBJ2-4, with D possibly matching TRBD2 (5 bases). Per germline, CDR1 LGHNA and CDR2 YNFKEQ. This CDR3 spans 18 amino acids. Trimming left V 1 base short and J 0 bases short, with 16 bases between. The CDR3 sequence is CASSQAGGLTLAKNIQYF. The CDR3 DNA reads TGTGCCAGCAGCCAAGCTGGAGGACTTACCCTAGCCAAAAACATTCAGTACTTC.

V gene TRBV7-2 combines with J gene TRBJ1-1; 9 bases are a match to TRBD1. This CDR3 comprises 16 residues. Germline V gene lookup returns CDR1 SGHTA and CDR2 FQGNSA. Trimming took 6 bases from V and 2 from J; bases not matched to a gene: 10. Here the CDR3 reads CASRYTGGRRNTEAFF. CDR3 nucleotide sequence: TGTGCCAGCAGATATACAGGGGGCCGGAGAAACACTGAAGCTTTCTTT.

This chain connects TRBV27 to TRBJ1-2, with TRBD1 matching over 7 bases. The J segment lost 5 bases and the V segment lost 3 bases, leaving 18 bases of the junction unmatched. The CDR3 has 18 residues. CDR1 is MNHEY and CDR2 is SMNVEV in the germline V gene (reference sequence). The CDR3 region has the DNA TGTGCCAGCAGTTTCGTACCCCCGCCAGGGGGGGCGGGATATGGCTACACCTTC. The encoded protein is CASSFVPPPGGAGYGYTF.

V and J are TRBV7-9 and TRBJ2-7; possibly TRBD2 for D (6 bases). CDR3 length: 14 amino acids. The germline V gene encodes CDR1 SEHNR and CDR2 FQNEAQ (reference sequence). V shed 6 bases and J shed 0 bases, with 12 bases lying between them. This CDR3 is CASSPDGGSYEQYF. The CDR3 region has the DNA TGTGCCAGCAGTCCAGACGGGGGCTCCTACGAGCAGTACTTC.

V usage is TRBV7-2 and J usage is TRBJ2-7; D remains ambiguous. This CDR3 is built from 11 residues. V was pared by 5 bases and J by 3 bases, with 5 bases between. The germline V gene encodes CDR1 SGHTA and CDR2 FQGNSA. In DNA form, the CDR3 reads TGTGCCAGCAGCCAATACTACGAGCAGTACTTC. This sequence encodes CASSQYYEQYF. The entire variable domain, with the rest obtained from reference TRBV7-2 and TRBJ2-7, is as follows: GAGVSQSPSNKVTEKGKDVELRCDPISGHTALYWYRQSLGQGLEFLIYFQGNSAPDKSGLPSDRFSAERTGGSVSTLTIQRTQQEDSAVYLCASSQYYEQYFGPGTRLTVT.

The chain combines TRBV27 with TRBJ2-1, with TRBD2 matching 7 bases. CDR1 is MNHEY and CDR2 is SMNVEV in the germline V gene (reference sequence). This CDR3 region has 23 residues. The V segment lost 7 bases and the J segment 4 bases; nucleotides outside the gene matches: 34. CDR3 in amino acids: CASTSLARDSGGRASFGYNEQFF. CDR3 in DNA: TGTGCCAGCACCTCGCTAGCTAGGGATTCTGGAGGGAGGGCGTCTTTCGGGTACAATGAGCAGTTCTTC.

The rearrangement uses TRBV7-2 and TRBJ1-2; D perhaps matches TRBD1 (6 bases). V was shortened by 4 bases and J by 7 bases, with 10 bases between the two germline ends. The germline gives CDR1 SGHTA, CDR2 FQGNSA. CDR3 size: 12 residues. The CDR3 loop reads CASSYDRIGYTF. DNA for the CDR3: TGTGCCAGCAGCTATGACAGGATTGGCTACACCTTC.

The chain combines TRBV11-3 with TRBJ2-3, with TRBD1 matching over 8 bases. Germline V gene lookup returns CDR1 SGHNT and CDR2 YENEEA. The CDR3 covers 17 residues. Trimming at V came to 5 bases and at J to 3 bases, leaving 13 bases not matched to a gene. The CDR3 DNA sequence: TGTGCCAGCAGCGGAGCCGGAGGGCAGGGGGCTACAGATACGCAGTATTTT. Its protein product is CASSGAGGQGATDTQYF.

The rearrangement links TRBV18 to TRBJ2-5; perhaps TRBD1 as D (5 bases). The V and J ends lost 4 bases and 2 bases respectively, with 14 bases between them. This CDR3 spans 15 amino acids. Looked up from germline, CDR1 is KGHSH and CDR2 is LQKENI. This chain's CDR3 is CASSRRQTNQETQYF. The CDR3 region has the DNA TGTGCCAGCTCACGGAGACAGACCAATCAAGAGACCCAGTACTTC.